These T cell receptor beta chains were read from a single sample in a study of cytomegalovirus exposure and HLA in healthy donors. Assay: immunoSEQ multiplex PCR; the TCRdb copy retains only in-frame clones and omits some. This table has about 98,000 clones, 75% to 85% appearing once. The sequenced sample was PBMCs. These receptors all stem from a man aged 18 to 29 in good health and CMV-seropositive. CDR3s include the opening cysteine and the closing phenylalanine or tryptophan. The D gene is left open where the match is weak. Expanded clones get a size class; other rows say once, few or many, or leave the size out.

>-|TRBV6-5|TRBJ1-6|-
CASSYRRGSYNSPLHF
TGTGCCAGCAGTTACCGAAGGGGATCCTATAATTCACCCCTCCACTTT
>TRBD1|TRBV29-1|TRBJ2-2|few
CSGYRGPTGELFF
TGCAGCGGCTACAGGGGGCCCACCGGGGAGCTGTTTTTT
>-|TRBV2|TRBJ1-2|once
CASSEEGYEGYTF
TGTGCCAGCAGTGAAGAGGGGTATGAAGGCTACACCTTC
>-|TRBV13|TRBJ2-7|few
CASSPSRSYEQYF
TGTGCCAGCAGCCCTTCTCGTTCCTACGAGCAGTACTTC
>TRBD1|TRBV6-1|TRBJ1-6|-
CASRTGGGQSPLHF
TGTGCCAGCAGGACAGGGGGCGGACAATCACCCCTCCACTTT
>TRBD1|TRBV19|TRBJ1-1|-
CASSIVSAGGAFF
TGTGCCAGTAGTATAGTGTCGGCAGGGGGAGCTTTCTTT
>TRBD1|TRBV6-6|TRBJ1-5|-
CASSPGTGSNQPQHF
TGTGCCAGCAGCCCCGGGACAGGGAGCAATCAGCCCCAGCATTTT
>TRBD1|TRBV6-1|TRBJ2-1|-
CASSVQTGSNNEQFF
TGTGCCAGCAGTGTCCAGACAGGGTCGAACAATGAGCAGTTCTTC
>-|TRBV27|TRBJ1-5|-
CASSFLGGNQPQHF
TGTGCCAGCAGTTTTTTGGGGGGAAATCAGCCCCAGCATTTT
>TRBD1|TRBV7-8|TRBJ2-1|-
CASSLGSRRQGANEQFF
TGTGCCAGCAGCTTAGGTTCTCGGCGACAGGGGGCTAATGAGCAGTTCTTC
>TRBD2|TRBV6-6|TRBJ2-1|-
CASSYSASGGYNEQFF
TGTGCCAGCAGTTACTCAGCCAGCGGGGGCTACAATGAGCAGTTCTTC
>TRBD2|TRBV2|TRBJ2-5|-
CASTPSGGKETQYF
TGTGCCAGCACCCCTAGCGGGGGAAAAGAGACCCAGTACTTC
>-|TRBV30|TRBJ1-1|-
CAWSYITGNTEAFF
TGTGCCTGGAGTTATATTACAGGGAACACTGAAGCTTTCTTT
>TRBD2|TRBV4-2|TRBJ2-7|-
CASSQTSGGALYEQYF
TGTGCCAGCAGCCAAACTAGCGGGGGGGCCCTCTACGAGCAGTACTTC
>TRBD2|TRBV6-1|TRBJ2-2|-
CASSVLAGGITGELFF
TGTGCCAGCAGTGTACTAGCGGGGGGGATAACCGGGGAGCTGTTTTTT
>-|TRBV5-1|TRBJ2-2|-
CASSFSQGNTGELFF
TGCGCCAGCAGCTTCAGCCAGGGAAACACCGGGGAGCTGTTTTTT
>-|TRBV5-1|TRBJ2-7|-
CASSLAGEEEQYF
TGCGCCAGCAGCTTAGCCGGGGAGGAGGAGCAGTACTTC
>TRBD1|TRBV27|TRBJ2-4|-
CASTNNRDREWTARKNIQYF
TGTGCCAGCACCAACAACCGGGACAGGGAGTGGACTGCCAGAAAAAACATTCAGTACTTC
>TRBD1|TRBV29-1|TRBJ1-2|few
CSVELPGQPYGYTF
TGCAGCGTTGAACTACCGGGACAGCCCTATGGCTACACCTTC
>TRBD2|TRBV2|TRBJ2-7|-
CASRDPGGESSYEQYF
TGTGCCAGCAGGGACCCGGGGGGTGAGTCCTCCTACGAGCAGTACTTC
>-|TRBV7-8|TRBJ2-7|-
CASSFDKPYEQYF
TGTGCCAGCAGCTTCGACAAGCCCTACGAGCAGTACTTC
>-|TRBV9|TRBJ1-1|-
CASSSQAGVTEAFF
TGTGCCAGCAGCTCCCAGGCGGGTGTAACTGAAGCTTTCTTT
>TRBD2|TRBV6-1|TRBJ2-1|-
CASSAGLAGRYNEQFF
TGTGCCAGCAGTGCTGGGCTAGCGGGGAGATACAATGAGCAGTTCTTC
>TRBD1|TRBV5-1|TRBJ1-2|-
CASSSWTGEYGYTF
TGCGCCAGCAGCTCGTGGACAGGGGAGTATGGCTACACCTTC
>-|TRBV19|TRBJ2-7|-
CASSISRGATYEQYF
TGTGCCAGTAGTATTTCCAGGGGAGCAACCTACGAGCAGTACTTC
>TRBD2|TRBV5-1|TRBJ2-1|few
CASSGTGLAVSNEQFF
TGCGCCAGCAGCGGGACGGGACTAGCGGTTTCAAATGAGCAGTTCTTC
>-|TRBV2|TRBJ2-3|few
CASNSGLLDRGDTQYF
TGTGCCAGCAACTCGGGACTCCTGGATCGTGGAGATACGCAGTATTTT
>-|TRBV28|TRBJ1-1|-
CASSLTRAFF
TGTGCCAGCAGTTTAACTAGAGCTTTCTTT
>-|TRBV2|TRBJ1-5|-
CASSPRVPNQPQHF
TGTGCCAGCAGTCCCAGGGTCCCTAATCAGCCCCAGCATTTT
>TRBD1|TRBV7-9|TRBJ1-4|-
CASSRTGARNEKLFF
TGTGCCAGCAGCCGCACAGGGGCGAGAAATGAAAAACTGTTTTTT
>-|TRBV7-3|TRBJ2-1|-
CASSLSRDGDEQFF
TGTGCCAGCAGCTTAAGCAGGGATGGAGATGAGCAGTTCTTC
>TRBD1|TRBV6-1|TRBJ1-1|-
CASSWDRNTEAFF
TGTGCCAGCAGTTGGGACAGGAACACTGAAGCTTTCTTT
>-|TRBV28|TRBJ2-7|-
CASGGRYEQYF
TGTGCCAGCGGTGGGCGATACGAGCAGTACTTC
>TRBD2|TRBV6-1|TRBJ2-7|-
CASSSSGGISYEQYF
TGTGCCAGCAGTTCTAGCGGGGGGATCTCCTACGAGCAGTACTTC
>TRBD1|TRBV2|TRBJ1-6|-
CASRDATGGINSPLHF
TGTGCCAGCAGGGACGCGACAGGGGGCATTAATTCACCCCTCCACTTT
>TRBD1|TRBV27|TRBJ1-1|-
CASSPRGTGNTEAFF
TGTGCCAGCAGTCCCAGGGGGACAGGGAACACTGAAGCTTTCTTT
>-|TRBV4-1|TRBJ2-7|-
CASSQQPGGSYEQYF
TGCGCCAGCAGCCAACAGCCCGGGGGCTCCTACGAGCAGTACTTC